A single sample gave rise to the 11 T cell receptor beta chains below, sequenced in a study of CD8 T cells in Susac syndrome (dated by TCRdb to the late 2010s). Libraries were prepared through the immunoSEQ multiplex PCR assay. RNA was extracted using the RNeasy kit, and roughly 0.5 to 1 ug of the RNA was reverse transcribed with random hexamers. The public reads were reanalyzed by TCRdb: fastp trimming at Q25, MiXCR alignment, in-frame beta chains only. Entries that share a CDR3 protein sequence are merged under the most common genes and DNA. The sample contains about 120,000 distinct CDR3 sequences, 80% to 95% of them found a single time. The ten biggest clones cover around 0.15% of the sample. The specimen sequenced was CD4+ T cells from PBMCs. Receptors originate from a human donor in good health.

V is TRBV24-1 and J is TRBJ2-2; 8 nucleotides line up with TRBD2. From germline, CDR1 is KGHDR and CDR2 SFDVKD. This CDR3 comprises 15 residues. Losses at the gene ends were 1 base for V and 5 bases for J; bases not matched to a gene: 2. This CDR3 is CATSDFRGGTGELFF. The CDR3, as DNA: TGTGCCACCAGTGATTTTCGGGGGGGAACCGGGGAGCTGTTTTTT.

This chain joins TRBV10-3 and TRBJ1-3, with TRBD1 matching 7 bases. The CDR3 length is 11 residues. Germline CDR1 ENHRY, CDR2 SYGVKD. The ends lost 10 bases at V and 6 bases at J; junction bases unmatched: 3. CDR3 coding DNA: TGTGCCACCGGGACAGAAAACACCATATATTTT. It translates to CATGTENTIYF.

The chain couples TRBV20-1 to TRBJ1-1, with 12 positions matching TRBD1. In germline, CDR1 is DFQATT, CDR2 SNEGSKA (reference sequence). The CDR3 is made up of 15 amino acids. The V and J ends lost 1 base and 11 bases, in that order; junction bases with no gene match: 11. CDR3 sequence: CSARALGQGAILAFF. The CDR3 DNA sequence: TGCAGTGCTAGAGCTCTGGGACAGGGGGCGATTTTGGCTTTCTTT.

The genes are TRBV4-1 and TRBJ2-1; D is uncertain. This CDR3 is 16 amino acids long. Germline loops: CDR1 MGHRA, CDR2 YSYEKL. Trimming took 0 bases from V and 0 from J, leaving 9 bases between them. The CDR3 nucleotides read TGCGCCAGCAGCCAAGACGGCCAGCTCTCCTACAATGAGCAGTTCTTC. Amino acids: CASSQDGQLSYNEQFF.

The chain carries TRBV7-3 and TRBJ2-7; D may be TRBD1 (5 bases). CDR3 length: 15 residues. In germline, CDR1 is SGHTA, CDR2 FQGTGA. Trimming left V 5 bases short and J 2 bases short, with 16 bases between. The CDR3 here is CASSLRAAPPYEQYF. In nucleotides, the CDR3 is TGTGCCAGCAGCCTCAGGGCAGCACCACCCTACGAGCAGTACTTC.

J is TRBJ1-1 and V is TRBV29-1; no definite D call. This CDR3 has 13 amino acids. CDR1 is SQVTM and CDR2 is ANQGSEA in the germline V gene. V gave up 5 bases and J gave up 0 bases, with 10 bases separating them. CDR3 sequence: CSVTQLMNTEAFF. The CDR3 bases are TGCAGCGTTACACAGCTTATGAACACTGAAGCTTTCTTT.

The chain has TRBV14 and TRBJ2-7, with 7 bases identical to TRBD1. The CDR3 spans 15 residues. V dropped 1 base and J dropped 0; count of bases not matched to a gene: 3. Germline V gene sequence: CDR1 SGHDN, CDR2 FVKESK. The CDR3 nucleotides read TGTGCCAGCAGCCAAGCGGGACAGCTCTCCTACGAGCAGTACTTC. Translated, it gives CASSQAGQLSYEQYF.

The chain joins TRBV3-1 to TRBJ2-1; 7 nucleotides agree with TRBD1. Germline CDR1 and CDR2: LGHDT and YNNKEL (reference sequence). V lost 0 bases, J lost 6 bases, and 5 bases stayed unmatched. The CDR3 length is 15 residues. CDR3 nucleotides: TGTGCCAGCAGCCAAGACCAGACAGGGAGCAATGAGCAGTTCTTC. As protein: CASSQDQTGSNEQFF.

This chain uses TRBV12-3 or TRBV12-4 with TRBJ2-1; 9 bases match TRBD2. J was trimmed by 7 bases and V by 5 bases; bases with no gene match: 12. This CDR3 comprises 16 residues. This CDR3 reads CASSALLAGLGNEQFF. CDR3 nucleotide sequence: TGTGCCAGCAGTGCCCTGCTAGCGGGGCTGGGGAATGAGCAGTTCTTC.

The rearrangement joins TRBV25-1 to TRBJ2-1; TRBD1 matches 8 bases. The V gene end was trimmed by 8 bases and the J gene end by 5 bases; junction bases not matched to a gene: 5. CDR3 length equals 13 residues. Germline loops: CDR1 MGHDK, CDR2 SYGVNS. The CDR3 DNA reads TGTGCCAGCCAAGGACAGGGCGACAATGAGCAGTTCTTC. Protein product: CASQGQGDNEQFF.

The genes are TRBV4-3 and TRBJ2-1; 9 positions agree with TRBD2. J was trimmed by 12 bases and V by 2 bases; bases with no gene match: 5. Germline loops: CDR1 LGHNA, CDR2 YSLEER. This CDR3 has 13 amino acids. CDR3 residues: CASSQSGLARQFF. In DNA form, the CDR3 reads TGCGCCAGCAGCCAATCGGGACTAGCAAGGCAGTTCTTC.